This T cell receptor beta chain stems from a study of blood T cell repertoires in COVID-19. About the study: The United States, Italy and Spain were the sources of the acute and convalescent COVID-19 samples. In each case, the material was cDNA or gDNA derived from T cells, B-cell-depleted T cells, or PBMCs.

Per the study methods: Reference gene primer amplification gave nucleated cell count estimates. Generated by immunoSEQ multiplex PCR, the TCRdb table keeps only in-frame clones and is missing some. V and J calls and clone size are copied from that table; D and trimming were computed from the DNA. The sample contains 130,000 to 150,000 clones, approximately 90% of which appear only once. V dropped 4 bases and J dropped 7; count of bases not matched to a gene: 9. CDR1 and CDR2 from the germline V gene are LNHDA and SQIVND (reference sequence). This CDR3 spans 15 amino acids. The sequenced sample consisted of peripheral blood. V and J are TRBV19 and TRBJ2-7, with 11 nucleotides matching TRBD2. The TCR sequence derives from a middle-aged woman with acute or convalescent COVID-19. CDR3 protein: CASSRGTSGFWEQYF. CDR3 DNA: TGTGCCAGTAGTAGAGGGACTAGCGGTTTTTGGGAGCAGTACTTC.